A selection of T cell receptor beta chains follows, all from one sample in a study of regulatory T cells in long-lasting Graves disease. Each CDR3 protein is one row after TCRdb ran MiXCR on the multiplex PCR reads. This table holds about 560,000 distinct CDR3 sequences, roughly 16% found once. These data are also associated with another study on T cells in Graves' hyperthyroidism and ophthalmopathy.

The input for sequencing was peripheral blood mononuclear cells (PBMCs), taken at new diagnosis, from a patient treated with antithyroid drugs. Source of these receptors: a man aged 18-30 years with Graves disease. Both conserved end residues are part of each CDR3. D genes are given only for firm matches. Some rows mark clone size as missing; the rest say once, few, many or name a class of expanded clone.

D gene	J gene	CDR3 length	clone size	V gene	CDR3 protein	CDR3 DNA
NA	TRBJ2-7	15	few	TRBV5-1	CASSLEGSSFYEQYF	TGCGCCAGCAGCTTGGAGGGGAGTTCCTTCTACGAGCAGTACTTC
NA	TRBJ2-7	14	many	TRBV6-1	CASSASTASYEQYF	TGTGCCAGCAGTGCCTCGACAGCCTCCTACGAGCAGTACTTC
NA	TRBJ2-7	16	few	TRBV5-1	CASSLGSAVGVDEQYF	TGCGCCAGCAGCCTCGGGTCGGCCGTGGGTGTGGACGAGCAGTACTTC
NA	TRBJ2-3	13	many	TRBV15	CATSRDGKDTQYF	TGTGCCACCAGCAGAGATGGAAAAGATACGCAGTATTTT
TRBD2	TRBJ2-1	15	few	TRBV5-1	CASSPKLAGAYEQFF	TGCGCCAGCAGTCCTAAACTAGCGGGAGCCTATGAGCAGTTCTTC
TRBD2	TRBJ2-5	16	NA	TRBV27	CASRVAGVGAQETQYF	TGTGCCAGCAGGGTAGCGGGAGTTGGGGCCCAAGAGACCCAGTACTTC
NA	TRBJ2-3	18	many	TRBV7-9	CASSFGARGSGSTDTQYF	TGTGCCAGCAGCTTTGGCGCCCGGGGGAGCGGTAGCACAGATACGCAGTATTTT
NA	TRBJ2-3	12	many	TRBV13	CASSRPVDTQYF	TGTGCCAGCAGCCGACCCGTGGATACGCAGTATTTT
TRBD2	TRBJ2-1	12	many	TRBV2	CASQREGNEQFF	TGTGCCAGTCAGCGGGAGGGCAATGAGCAGTTCTTC
TRBD1	TRBJ2-7	16	many	TRBV28	CASSWEPTGMVYEQYF	TGTGCCAGCAGTTGGGAACCGACAGGGATGGTTTACGAGCAGTACTTC
TRBD1	TRBJ1-5	17	NA	TRBV7-9	CASSLVEGASSNQPQHF	TGTGCCAGCAGCTTAGTGGAGGGGGCATCTAGCAATCAGCCCCAGCATTTT
NA	TRBJ1-1	13	few	TRBV10-2	CASRFAGFDEAFF	TGCGCCAGCAGATTTGCAGGGTTCGATGAAGCTTTCTTT
NA	TRBJ2-7	13	few	TRBV30	CAWNAGVTYEQYF	TGTGCCTGGAATGCAGGGGTAACCTACGAGCAGTACTTC
NA	TRBJ2-1	13	many	TRBV7-9	CASSFRNSGEQFF	TGTGCCAGCAGCTTCCGGAACTCGGGTGAGCAGTTCTTC
NA	TRBJ1-2	16	NA	TRBV10-3	CAISESISSPNYGYTF	TGTGCCATCAGTGAGTCGATTTCGTCTCCTAACTATGGCTACACCTTC
TRBD1	TRBJ1-2	16	few	TRBV5-4	CASSRGQGAMSYGYTF	TGTGCCAGCAGCAGGGGACAGGGGGCCATGAGCTATGGCTACACCTTC
TRBD2	TRBJ2-1	16	NA	TRBV20-1	CSALGLAGVGCNEQFF	TGCAGTGCTCTGGGACTAGCGGGAGTGGGCTGCAATGAGCAGTTCTTC
TRBD2	TRBJ2-5	15	NA	TRBV11-2	CASSLGLAGGQTQYF	TGTGCCAGCAGCTTAGGACTAGCGGGAGGGCAGACCCAGTACTTC
TRBD2	TRBJ2-7	15	many	TRBV28	CASSLRLAGIYEQYF	TGTGCCAGCAGTTTAAGACTAGCGGGAATCTACGAGCAGTACTTC
NA	TRBJ2-3	14	many	TRBV12-3/TRBV12-4	CASSPPGKADTQYF	TGTGCCAGCAGTCCGCCCGGTAAGGCAGATACGCAGTATTTT
NA	TRBJ2-1	13	many	TRBV20-1	CSAPLRIYNEQFF	TGCAGTGCCCCTTTGAGAATCTACAATGAGCAGTTCTTC
NA	TRBJ2-3	16	NA	TRBV28	CASLPGGTYRTDTQYF	TGTGCCAGCCTTCCTGGCGGGACGTATCGCACAGATACGCAGTATTTT
NA	TRBJ1-1	13	many	TRBV29-1	CSVGVSMNTEAFF	TGCAGCGTTGGAGTGAGTATGAACACTGAAGCTTTCTTT
TRBD1	TRBJ1-1	13	NA	TRBV25-1	CASNLGGDSGAFF	TGTGCCAGCAATCTAGGGGGGGACAGCGGGGCTTTCTTT
NA	TRBJ2-5	15	many	TRBV20-1	CSARSLGGTQETQYF	TGCAGTGCTAGAAGTCTGGGCGGAACTCAAGAGACCCAGTACTTC
TRBD2	TRBJ2-7	18	NA	TRBV6-5	CASSYSSWDYQMSHEQYF	TGTGCCAGCAGTTACTCGTCTTGGGACTACCAGATGTCCCACGAGCAGTACTTC
TRBD2	TRBJ2-1	17	many	TRBV11-1	CASSLRLAGGPGNEQFF	TGTGCCAGCAGCCTCCGACTAGCGGGAGGGCCCGGGAATGAGCAGTTCTTC
TRBD1	TRBJ1-2	13	many	TRBV29-1	CSVGQGSSYGYTF	TGCAGCGTGGGACAGGGTTCTAGCTATGGCTACACCTTC
TRBD2	TRBJ2-3	14	many	TRBV29-1	CSVCRAGITDTQYF	TGCAGCGTTTGCAGAGCGGGGATCACAGATACGCAGTATTTT
TRBD1	TRBJ1-5	15	NA	TRBV4-1	CASRRTDRGNQPQHF	TGCGCCAGCAGACGGACGGACAGGGGCAATCAGCCCCAGCATTTT
TRBD1	TRBJ2-7	13	few	TRBV27	CASSFGQGAEQYF	TGTGCCAGCAGTTTTGGACAGGGGGCCGAGCAGTACTTC
TRBD2	TRBJ2-3	15	many	TRBV3-1	CASSPEREGSDTQYF	TGTGCCAGCAGCCCTGAGCGGGAGGGTTCAGATACGCAGTATTTT
TRBD1	TRBJ1-1	20	NA	TRBV9	CASSVGPWGQRRPVNTEAFF	TGTGCCAGCAGCGTAGGCCCCTGGGGACAGCGGCGTCCGGTGAACACTGAAGCTTTCTTT
TRBD1	TRBJ1-1	15	many	TRBV20-1	CSARDLGRGTTEAFF	TGCAGTGCTAGAGACCTAGGCAGGGGGACCACTGAAGCTTTCTTT
NA	TRBJ2-1	14	many	TRBV28	CASRISSAENEQFF	TGTGCCAGCAGGATATCTAGCGCTGAGAATGAGCAGTTCTTC
NA	TRBJ2-3	14	few	TRBV19	CASSMTGQTDTQYF	TGTGCCAGTAGTATGACAGGACAAACAGATACGCAGTATTTT
NA	TRBJ2-3	15	few	TRBV9	CASSGDTASTDTQYF	TGTGCCAGCAGCGGAGACACGGCTAGCACAGATACGCAGTATTTT
NA	TRBJ2-2	13	many	TRBV11-2	CASGVTPTGELFF	TGTGCCAGCGGCGTAACGCCAACCGGGGAGCTGTTTTTT
NA	TRBJ2-1	17	few	TRBV4-1	CASSQDQGFGLYNEQFF	TGCGCCAGCAGCCAAGATCAGGGTTTTGGACTCTATAATGAGCAGTTCTTC
NA	TRBJ1-2	13	few	TRBV12-3/TRBV12-4	CASSLVAAYGYTF	TGTGCCAGCAGTTTGGTCGCGGCCTATGGCTACACCTTC
TRBD2	TRBJ2-3	19	NA	TRBV10-2	CASSEGLAGGFSSTDTQYF	TGCGCCAGCAGTGAGGGACTAGCGGGAGGGTTTTCTAGCACAGATACGCAGTATTTT
NA	TRBJ2-1	13	many	TRBV29-1	CSVDGTLNENPFF	TGCAGCGTTGACGGGACCCTAAATGAAAACCCGTTCTTC
NA	TRBJ1-1	15	many	TRBV28	CASSLYRYGNTEAFF	TGTGCCAGCAGTTTATACCGGTATGGGAACACTGAAGCTTTCTTT
TRBD1	TRBJ1-1	15	many	TRBV20-1	CSARPRTGSGTEAFF	TGCAGTGCTAGACCCAGGACAGGGTCGGGAACTGAAGCTTTCTTT